This passage covers 6 T cell receptor beta chains from one sample sequenced in a study of CD8+ T cells in alopecia areata (dated by TCRdb to between 2018 and 2020). What the time point label conveys for this sample: roughly 26 weeks on oral tofacitinib. The sample's treatment or condition, from its label and the paper: oral pan-JAK inhibitor, 5-10 mg twice daily. The library was made by the immunoSEQ multiplex PCR assay. To provide template for TCR sequencing, every sample had RNA extracted and reverse transcribed into cDNA. TCRdb carries this immuneACCESS record with in-frame sequences only. Its versions omit some clonotypes, under half of them owing to an unresolved V gene in the studies checked, with the rest unexplained. The sample data list over 100,000 clones, and about three fifths of these were observed just once. The ten most abundant clones make up roughly an eighth of the sample. Here the sequenced sample was CD8+ T cells sorted from blood, taken at week 24, from a patient treated with tofacitinib. The receptors originated from a human donor with alopecia areata.

The genes are TRBV15 and TRBJ2-1; 12 bases match TRBD2. J lost 10 bases, V lost 5 bases, and 12 bases had no gene match. Germline values: CDR1 LNHNV, CDR2 YYDKDF (reference sequence). CDR3 length: 16 residues. The CDR3 loop is CATSSRLAGDSSEQFF. The CDR3, as DNA: TGTGCCACCAGCTCGCGACTAGCGGGGGACTCATCGGAGCAGTTCTTC.

The rearrangement links TRBV5-1 to TRBJ1-1, with D possibly matching TRBD1 (6 bases). V was clipped by 3 bases and J by 0 bases, with 12 bases between them. The V gene's germline CDR1 is SGHRS and CDR2 YFSETQ. This CDR3 has 15 amino acids. The CDR3 reads CASSWETGMNTEAFF. In nucleotides, the CDR3 is TGCGCCAGCAGCTGGGAGACAGGTATGAACACTGAAGCTTTCTTT.

V and J are TRBV30 and TRBJ1-5; 8 bases align to TRBD1. With V trimmed by 1 base and J by 2 bases, 10 bases remained unmatched. The CDR3 loop spans 17 amino acids. Germline-derived CDR1 and CDR2 are GTSNPN and SVGIG (reference sequence). In DNA, the CDR3 is TGTGCCTGGAGTGCTGACAGGGGCATCCTCCGCAATCAGCCCCAGCATTTT. Amino acid sequence: CAWSADRGILRNQPQHF. The full variable domain, with the rest looked up from reference TRBV30 and TRBJ1-5, is SQTIHQWPATLVQPVGSPLSLECTVEGTSNPNLYWYRQAAGRGLQLLFYSVGIGQISSEVPQNLSASRPQDRQFILSSKKLLLSDSGFYLCAWSADRGILRNQPQHFGDGTRLSIL.

The chain is built from TRBV5-5 and TRBJ1-2, with TRBD1 matching over 8 bases. Germline loops: CDR1 SGHKS, CDR2 YYEKEE (reference sequence). The CDR3 is made up of 16 amino acids. V dropped 0 bases and J dropped 8; count of bases not matched to a gene: 12. The DNA of the CDR3 is TGTGCCAGCAGCTTGGTTATAGGACAGGGACGATACGGCTACACCTTC. This codes for CASSLVIGQGRYGYTF.

The chain has TRBV29-1 and TRBJ2-7, with TRBD1 identical over 7 bases. The CDR3 sequence is 14 residues long. The junction had 4 bases not matched to a gene; V was cut back by 2 bases and J by 0 bases. Germline CDR1 is SQVTM and CDR2 is ANQGSEA. CDR3 protein: CSVENRGLSYEQYF. In nucleotides, the CDR3 is TGCAGCGTTGAAAACAGGGGCCTCTCCTACGAGCAGTACTTC.

The chain couples TRBV29-1 to TRBJ2-5; D remains unclear. The CDR3 runs 13 residues. V lost 4 bases to trimming and J lost 1 base, with 10 bases between them. From germline, CDR1 is SQVTM and CDR2 ANQGSEA. The CDR3, as DNA: TGCAGCGTTGTGTTGGGGATCCAAGAGACCCAGTACTTC. This encodes CSVVLGIQETQYF.